This T cell receptor beta chain appears in the sequencing data of a study of blood T cell repertoires in COVID-19. After removal of 3 bases from V and 0 bases from J, the junction contained 15 bases not matched to a gene. The CDR3 covers 19 residues. The V gene's germline CDR1 is SGDLS and CDR2 YYNGEE. Only in-frame clones appear in the TCRdb table, and some are missing; sequencing was by immunoSEQ multiplex PCR. The sample lists 250,000 or so clones, 86% seen once, with 5.5% to 6.5% in the top ten. This chain uses TRBV9 with TRBJ1-5; 7 nucleotides match TRBD1. The receptor was derived from a man between 60 and 75 years old with acute or convalescent COVID-19. The sequenced sample was peripheral blood. CDR3 residues: CASSEDRDADKYSNQPQHF. DNA for the CDR3: TGTGCCAGCAGCGAAGACAGGGACGCGGATAAATATAGCAATCAGCCCCAGCATTTT.